Listed below are T cell receptor beta chains from one sample, sequenced in a study of CD8+CD57+ T cells in acquired aplastic anemia. A single record per CDR3 protein comes from TCRdb applying MiXCR to the reads. This sample yields about 40,000 distinct CDR3 sequences, of which about 65% are seen a single time; under 25% belongs to the top ten. Sequenced sample: sorted CD4+, CD8+, or CD8+CD57+ T cells (not recorded which) from PBMCs. The receptors here all came from a human donor in good health, serving as a control. The CDR3 runs from the conserved cysteine through the conserved F or W. The D gene is left open where the match is weak. For some rows the clone size is stated as once, few or many, or as a class when expanded; others skip it.

d_call	cdr3_length	clone_size	v_call	j_call	cdr3_nt	cdr3_aa
.	14	.	TRBV7-9	TRBJ1-6	TGTGCCAGCAGCGTAGCAGAAACGAATTCACCCCTCCACTTT	CASSVAETNSPLHF
.	13	few	TRBV10-3	TRBJ1-2	TGTGCCATCAGTGATGCACTCGGTGCCGGGTACACCTTC	CAISDALGAGYTF
.	13	.	TRBV20-1	TRBJ1-1	TGCAGTGCTAAGGACTCCGGACGGAAAGAAGCTTTCTTT	CSAKDSGRKEAFF
TRBD1	16	medium-sized	TRBV24-1	TRBJ2-5	TGTGCCACCAGTGATAACCAACCGACAGGGTTGGAGACCCAGTACTTC	CATSDNQPTGLETQYF
TRBD1	15	.	TRBV6-5	TRBJ1-6	TGTGCCAGCAGTTACCCCGGGACAGGAGATTCACCCCTCCACTTT	CASSYPGTGDSPLHF
TRBD1	16	once	TRBV9	TRBJ2-1	TGTGCCAGCAGCGTAACCGGGACAGGGTTTGGCAATGAGCAGTTCTTC	CASSVTGTGFGNEQFF
.	12	few	TRBV29-1	TRBJ2-5	TGCAGCGTTGTTGGCCTGCAGCACACACTCTACTTC	CSVVGLQHTLYF
.	11	.	TRBV2	TRBJ2-7	TGTGCCAGCAGTGTTCTCAACGAGCAGTACTTC	CASSVLNEQYF
TRBD1	12	few	TRBV12-3/TRBV12-4	TRBJ1-2	TGTGCCAGCAGTCCGACAGGGAGCGGCTACACCTTC	CASSPTGSGYTF
TRBD1	14	few	TRBV7-6	TRBJ1-3	TGTGCCAGCAGCGGGGGACAGGGAGGAAACACCATATATTTT	CASSGGQGGNTIYF
.	12	medium-sized	TRBV19	TRBJ1-1	TGTGCCAGTAGCTACAGGGTTTCTGAAGCTTTCTTT	CASSYRVSEAFF
.	13	.	TRBV7-8	TRBJ2-7	TGTGCCAGCAGCTCCGACACCGGCTACGAGCAGTACTTC	CASSSDTGYEQYF
TRBD1	15	.	TRBV5-4	TRBJ2-5	TGTGCCAGCAGCTCAACAGGGGGCTGGGGGGAGACCCAGTACTTC	CASSSTGGWGETQYF
.	16	medium-sized	TRBV10-3	TRBJ2-6	TGTGCCATCAGTGAGCAGTCCTCTTCTGGGGCCAACGTCCTGACTTTC	CAISEQSSSGANVLTF
.	15	.	TRBV24-1	TRBJ2-5	TGTGCCACCAGTGATCCCAGGACTACTAGTGAGACCCAGTACTTC	CATSDPRTTSETQYF
.	14	.	TRBV2	TRBJ2-7	TGTGCCAGCAGTACCCCTCTGGGCACCTACGAGCAGTACTTC	CASSTPLGTYEQYF
.	13	.	TRBV6-1	TRBJ2-2	TGTGCCAGCAGACCACAGGGAACCGGGGAGCTGTTTTTT	CASRPQGTGELFF
.	14	.	TRBV7-2	TRBJ2-7	TGTGCCAGCAGCTTAGCGGCAGGGTGGTACGAGCAGTACTTC	CASSLAAGWYEQYF
TRBD1	16	many	TRBV5-6	TRBJ1-2	TGTGCCAGCAGCTCATACACCCGGACAGGTGGCTATGGCTACACCTTC	CASSSYTRTGGYGYTF
.	13	.	TRBV2	TRBJ1-1	TGTGCCAGCAGTGACAGGGTGACCACTGAAGCTTTCTTT	CASSDRVTTEAFF
TRBD1	17	.	TRBV19	TRBJ1-4	TGTGCCAGTAGTAGCCACTTCCGGGACAGGGGAGATGAAAAACTGTTTTTT	CASSSHFRDRGDEKLFF
.	13	.	TRBV10-3	TRBJ2-3	TGTGCCATTGCAGGGGCTAGCACAGATACGCAGTATTTT	CAIAGASTDTQYF
.	11	few	TRBV24-1	TRBJ1-2	TGTGCCACCCTAAGTGACTATGGCTACACCTTC	CATLSDYGYTF
.	15	.	TRBV11-2	TRBJ1-1	TGTGCCAGCAGTTACTCTCCGGGGAGGAACACTGAAGCTTTCTTT	CASSYSPGRNTEAFF
.	14	.	TRBV9	TRBJ1-6	TGTGCCAGCAGCGTGACAGGAACTAATTCACCCCTCCACTTT	CASSVTGTNSPLHF
.	13	.	TRBV7-9	TRBJ1-2	TGTGCCAGCAGTCCCCAGGGTTACTATGGCTACACCTTC	CASSPQGYYGYTF
.	15	.	TRBV25-1	TRBJ2-1	TGTGCCAGCAGTCCGACGGCCACACAGGGTGATGAGCAGTTCTTC	CASSPTATQGDEQFF
.	13	.	TRBV13	TRBJ2-7	TGTGCCAGCGGGCGGACAGAAACCTACGAGCAGTACTTC	CASGRTETYEQYF
.	12	many	TRBV6-2/TRBV6-3	TRBJ2-1	TGTGCCAGCGATTTTGGGGGAAATGAGCAGTTCTTC	CASDFGGNEQFF
TRBD1	16	.	TRBV15	TRBJ2-2	TGTGCCACCAGCAGAGAGGACAGGGGGGCCACCGGGGAGCTGTTTTTT	CATSREDRGATGELFF
TRBD2	16	.	TRBV20-1	TRBJ2-5	TGCAGTGCTAGAGACTATAGCGGGGTAAACCAAGAGACCCAGTACTTC	CSARDYSGVNQETQYF
TRBD1	16	.	TRBV11-1	TRBJ2-7	TGTGCCAGCAGCGCCCTGGCGGGACAGGGTCACTACGAGCAGTACTTC	CASSALAGQGHYEQYF
.	15	many	TRBV11-2	TRBJ2-5	TGTGCCAGCAGCTTAGAGGGGTGGAGCGAAGAGACCCAGTACTTC	CASSLEGWSEETQYF
TRBD2	14	.	TRBV2	TRBJ2-1	TGTGCCACCCGTTCTAGCGGAAACTACAATGAGCAGTTCTTC	CATRSSGNYNEQFF
.	15	.	TRBV7-8	TRBJ1-2	TGTGCCAGCAGCTTAGCCCGAGGAGGGAACTATGGCTACACCTTC	CASSLARGGNYGYTF
.	13	many	TRBV6-1	TRBJ2-7	TGTGCCAGCAGTGACAGACAGTCCTACGAGCAGTACTTC	CASSDRQSYEQYF
.	15	.	TRBV29-1	TRBJ2-7	TGCAGCGTTGAAGATCAGGTCTATTTCTCCTACGAGCAGTACTTC	CSVEDQVYFSYEQYF
TRBD1	15	.	TRBV2	TRBJ2-5	TGTGCCAGCAGTCAGCGGACAGGGGGCCATGAGACCCAGTACTTC	CASSQRTGGHETQYF
TRBD1	13	.	TRBV2	TRBJ2-7	TGTGCCAGCAGGGGGACAGGGATCCACGAGCAGTACTTC	CASRGTGIHEQYF
.	14	few	TRBV5-6	TRBJ2-1	TGTGCCAGCAGCCTCAGCGCATCCTACAATGAGCAGTTCTTC	CASSLSASYNEQFF
TRBD2	17	medium-sized	TRBV2	TRBJ2-1	TGTGCCAGCAGTGCCCTAGGAACCGGGACTAGAGACAATGAGCAGTTCTTC	CASSALGTGTRDNEQFF
.	15	many	TRBV5-1	TRBJ2-1	TGCGCCAGCAGCTTGGGCACATACTCCTACAATGAGCAGTTCTTC	CASSLGTYSYNEQFF
.	11	.	TRBV29-1	TRBJ1-1	TGCAGCGTTGACCCTACAGGGGAAGCTTTCTTT	CSVDPTGEAFF
.	12	.	TRBV10-3	TRBJ2-1	TGTGCCATCAGAGAGAGGAGCAATGAGCAGTTCTTC	CAIRERSNEQFF
.	12	.	TRBV9	TRBJ2-3	TGTGCCAGCAGCGTAGAGACAGATACGCAGTATTTT	CASSVETDTQYF